Following are 31 T cell receptor beta chains from one sample sequenced in a study of T cells in women clearing cervical HPV infection. Here immunoSEQ multiplex PCR was the method, and the copy in TCRdb shows in-frame clones only, minus some. Found here are about 39,000 clones; the top ten clones hold about 6%. Sequencing used blood buffy coat. These receptor sequences come from a woman aged 18-70 years with a cervical HPV16 infection that either progressed to CIN3+ or cleared (not recorded which).

About this clone: The read finishes 3 residues shy of the CDR3 end, and the germline J gene is used to complete it. The rearrangement uses TRBV5-1 and TRBJ2-1, with 11 positions matching TRBD2. V gave up 4 bases and J gave up 9 bases; unmatched junction bases: 15. There are 17 residues in the CDR3. Per the germline V gene, CDR1 is SGHRS and CDR2 is YFSETQ. The DNA read from the CDR3 is TGCGCCAGCAGCGTCGGGACTAGCGGAGGCCCTGTTGGTGAG. Encoded protein: CASSVGTSGGPVGE. The CDR3 in its entirety is CASSVGTSGGPVGEQFF.

Concerning this clone: Read data end 3 residues before the CDR3 end; the end is taken from the germline J gene. The V and J genes are TRBV19 and TRBJ2-2, with a possible D match to TRBD2 (6 bases). The CDR3 is 15 residues long. Germline CDR1 is LNHDA and CDR2 is SQIVND (reference sequence). V was clipped by 3 bases and J by 3 bases, with 11 bases between them. CDR3 sequence reads: CASSIWGLHTGELFF. The covered CDR3 bases are TGTGCCAGTAGTATCTGGGGACTTCACACCGGGGAG.

Comments on this clone: The read ends 3 residues before the CDR3 terminus; that terminus is restored from the germline J gene. V and J are TRBV19 and TRBJ2-4; TRBD2 agrees at 9 bases. Germline loops: CDR1 LNHDA, CDR2 SQIVND (reference sequence). V was clipped by 3 bases and J by 3 bases; unmatched bases: 0. The CDR3 has 14 residues. Here the CDR3 reads CASSISGSKNIQYF. The CDR3 bases that were read are TGTGCCAGTAGTATTAGCGGGAGCAAAAACATT. The full variable domain, rest sourced from reference TRBV19 and TRBJ2-4, is DGGITQSPKYLFRKEGQNVTLSCEQNLNHDAMYWYRQDPGQGLRLIYYSQIVNDFQKGDIAEGYSVSREKKESFPLTVTSAQKNPTAFYLCASSISGSKNIQYFGAGTRLSVL.

As to this clone: With the read ending 3 residues before the CDR3 end, the germline J gene is used to fill in that end. The chain has TRBV19 and TRBJ2-4; D is possibly TRBD2 (5 bases). Per germline, CDR1 LNHDA and CDR2 SQIVND (reference sequence). V lost 3 bases to trimming and J lost 7 bases, with 16 bases between them. This CDR3 has 15 residues. CDR3 sequence: CASSIGVRGVNIQYF. The part of the CDR3 DNA that was read is TGTGCCAGTAGTATCGGGGTACGTGGCGTGAACATT.

Concerning this clone itself: The CDR3 end is not reached by the read, which stops 3 residues before it; the germline J gene fills it in. The chain links TRBV5-1 to TRBJ1-2, with a tentative D call TRBD1 (6 bases). Looked up from germline, CDR1 is SGHRS and CDR2 is YFSETQ. The CDR3 runs 15 residues. V was pared by 4 bases and J by 0 bases, with 13 bases between. CDR3 DNA (partial): TGCGCCAGCAGCCTAATGACAGGTTCTAACTATGGC. This translates into CASSLMTGSNYG. The whole CDR3 protein is CASSLMTGSNYGYTF.

A note on this clone: The CDR3 extends 3 residues past the end of the read, so its final part is completed from the germline J gene. The chain has TRBV28 and TRBJ1-1, with 8 bases aligning to TRBD1. Trimming at V came to 4 bases and at J to 2 bases, leaving 9 bases not matched to a gene. This CDR3 has 16 amino acids. CDR1 and CDR2 (germline): MDHEN, SYDVKM. CDR3 region: CASSSQGDPTNTEAFF. The CDR3 DNA, read in part, is TGTGCCAGCAGTTCACAGGGGGATCCAACTAACACTGAA.

To note about this clone: The CDR3 is cut off 3 residues early in the read; its end comes from the germline J gene. The V call is TRBV5-1, the J call TRBJ1-3; 9 nucleotides line up with TRBD1. The V segment lost 4 bases and the J segment 2 bases; nucleotides outside the gene matches: 1. The germline V gene encodes CDR1 SGHRS and CDR2 YFSETQ. This CDR3 is built from 14 residues. Partial CDR3 DNA: TGCGCCAGCAGCAGGACAGGGGCTGGAAACACC. Translating gives CASSRTGAGNT. Given in full, the CDR3 is CASSRTGAGNTIYF. Together with reference TRBV5-1 and TRBJ1-3, the CDR3 gives the full variable domain: KAGVTQTPRYLIKTRGQQVTLSCSPISGHRSVSWYQQTPGQGLQFLFEYFSETQRNKGNFPGRFSGRQFSNSRSEMNVSTLELGDSALYLCASSRTGAGNTIYFGEGSWLTVV.

With regard to this clone: The CDR3 is cut off 3 residues early in the read; its end comes from the germline J gene. This chain links TRBV13 with TRBJ1-6; TRBD1 matches 7 bases. Germline CDR1 PRHDT, CDR2 FYEKMQ (reference sequence). V dropped 5 bases and J dropped 10; count of bases not matched to a gene: 8. The CDR3 contains 14 residues. The CDR3 reads CASSADRLRSPLHF. The covered CDR3 bases are TGTGCCAGCAGCGCGGACAGGCTACGGTCACCC. The variable domain in full, with the rest retrieved from reference TRBV13 and TRBJ1-6, is AAGVIQSPRHLIKEKRETATLKCYPIPRHDTVYWYQQGPGQDPQFLISFYEKMQSDKGSIPDRFSAQQFSDYHSELNMSSLELGDSALYFCASSADRLRSPLHFGNGTRLTVT.

Concerning this clone itself: The CDR3 end is not reached by the read, which stops 3 residues before it; the germline J gene fills it in. This rearrangement joins TRBV2 to TRBJ2-7, with TRBD1 matching over 9 bases. V shed 3 bases and J 4 bases; nucleotides not matched to a gene: 4. The CDR3 runs 14 residues. CDR1 and CDR2 from the germline V gene are SNHLY and FYNNEI. The CDR3 region is CASSEGQGLYEQYF. CDR3 bases read: TGTGCCAGCAGTGAGGGACAGGGTCTTTACGAG.

Comments on this clone: The read stops 3 residues short of the end of the CDR3; the missing end is completed from the germline J gene. The chain couples TRBV30 to TRBJ1-1; a weak D match, TRBD1 (5 bases). The CDR3 runs 12 residues. CDR1 is GTSNPN and CDR2 is SVGIG in the germline V gene (reference sequence). CDR3 amino acids: CAWSVSRGEAFF. The part of the CDR3 DNA that was read is TGTGCCTGGAGTGTAAGTAGGGGCGAG.

Regarding this clone: The CDR3 end is not reached by the read, which stops 3 residues before it; the germline J gene fills it in. The chain couples TRBV6-2 or TRBV6-3 to TRBJ2-5; 9 bases fit TRBD2. The V segment lost 10 bases and the J segment 2 bases; nucleotides outside the gene matches: 11. The CDR3 is made up of 15 amino acids. Germline CDR1 MNHEY, CDR2 SVGEGT. This CDR3 is CATRTPGLAQETQYF. The sequenced CDR3 bases are TGTGCCACCAGAACGCCAGGACTAGCGCAAGAGACC.

A remark on this clone: The read comes to an end 3 residues before the CDR3 does, leaving the germline J gene to fill in the end. The V gene is TRBV7-3, the J gene TRBJ1-1, with 8 bases aligning to TRBD1. V was clipped by 1 base and J by 1 base; unmatched bases: 2. The CDR3 sequence is 15 residues long. CDR1 and CDR2 from the germline V gene are SGHTA and FQGTGA. This CDR3 is CASSLSTGGNTEAFF. CDR3 DNA (partial): TGTGCCAGCAGCTTAAGTACAGGGGGGAACACTGAA.

As for this clone: Coverage ceases 3 residues before the CDR3 finishes, and the germline J gene fills in the end. This chain joins TRBV20-1 and TRBJ2-7; TRBD1 aligns across 9 bases. V dropped 6 bases and J dropped 1; count of bases not matched to a gene: 13. Germline-derived CDR1 and CDR2 are DFQATT and SNEGSKA (reference sequence). The length of the CDR3 is 16 residues. The DNA read from the CDR3 is TGCAGTGCAAAGGGCCGGAGGGACAGGGTTTCCTACGAG. Translation: CSAKGRRDRVSYE. The entire CDR3 sequence reads CSAKGRRDRVSYEQYF.

A word on this clone: Sequencing ends 3 residues short of the CDR3 end; the germline J gene provides the rest. The chain joins TRBV7-6 to TRBJ2-2, with 12 bases that match TRBD1. The CDR3 has 17 amino acids. Trimming cost V 5 bases and J 8 bases; bases outside gene matches: 12. Germline V gene sequence: CDR1 SGHVS, CDR2 FNYEAQ. CDR3 DNA, as far as it was read: TGTGCCAGCAGCACCCGGGACAGGGGGCGGTTAAAAGGGGAG. It specifies CASSTRDRGRLKGE. The whole CDR3 sequence is CASSTRDRGRLKGELFF.

As for this clone: From the germline J gene comes the end of the CDR3, since the read stops 3 residues before it. This rearrangement joins TRBV6-2 or TRBV6-3 to TRBJ2-7, with 10 bases that match TRBD1. The CDR3 totals 16 residues. V lost 8 bases to trimming and J lost 6 bases; unmatched junction nucleotides: 16. The germline gives CDR1 MNHEY, CDR2 SVGEGT. Here the CDR3 reads CASQPGQGIRGREQYF. CDR3 DNA (partial): TGTGCCAGCCAGCCGGGACAGGGGATCCGGGGCCGCGAG.

Comments on this clone: The read ends 3 residues shy of where the CDR3 ends; the end is completed using the germline J gene. The V and J genes are TRBV28 and TRBJ2-1, with TRBD1 matching 8 bases. The CDR3 length is 12 residues. V lost 9 bases and J lost 7; bases outside the gene matches: 5. Germline CDR1 MDHEN, CDR2 SYDVKM. CDR3 residues: CASLDRANEQFF. Partial CDR3 DNA: TGTGCCAGTTTGGACAGGGCAAATGAG.

On this clone itself: The read halts 3 residues ahead of the CDR3 end, with the missing end drawn from the germline J gene. The rearrangement joins TRBV4-2 to TRBJ2-3; D ambiguous. Germline V lookup: CDR1 LGHNA, CDR2 YNFKEQ. This CDR3 contains 18 residues. With 1 base removed from V and 0 bases from J, the gap between germline ends came to 17 bases. The covered CDR3 bases are TGTGCCAGCAGCCAAGTTGGCGGATCTGCCCTAAGCACAGATACG. This gives the protein CASSQVGGSALSTDT. The full CDR3 protein is CASSQVGGSALSTDTQYF.

As concerns this clone: The germline gene is not matched at one end of the junction; a read error may be the cause. The read ends 3 residues shy of where the CDR3 ends; the end is completed using the germline J gene. The chain has TRBV18 and TRBJ1-2, with a possible D match to TRBD1 (6 bases). This CDR3 contains 14 residues. Germline V lookup: CDR1 KGHSH, CDR2 LQKENI. CDR3 loop: CASSAPGGAHGYTF. Incomplete CDR3 DNA: TGTGCCAGCTCAGCACCCGGGGGGGCGCATGGC.

On this clone itself: The read gets to within 3 residues of the CDR3 end, and the germline J gene fills in the rest. This rearrangement joins TRBV6-2 or TRBV6-3 to TRBJ2-1; no reliable D call. This CDR3 has 11 amino acids. Germline CDR1 and CDR2: MNHEY and SVGEGT. The V gene lost 6 bases and the J gene lost 7 bases, with 7 bases spanning the gap. The CDR3 protein is CASSLGNEQFF. CDR3 DNA (partial): TGTGCCAGCAGCCTCGGGAATGAG.

With respect to this clone: The sequence runs out 3 residues before the end of the CDR3; the remainder is reconstructed from the germline J gene. The V and J genes are TRBV19 and TRBJ1-2, with 8 positions matching TRBD1. Germline loops: CDR1 LNHDA, CDR2 SQIVND (reference sequence). The CDR3 loop spans 14 amino acids. CDR3 protein: CASSLLEQGGDYTF. The sequenced part of the CDR3 DNA is TGTGCCAGTAGTCTCTTAGAACAGGGGGGCGAC.

Notes on this clone: Sequencing ends 3 residues short of the CDR3 end; the germline J gene provides the rest. This chain connects TRBV7-9 to TRBJ2-4; D gene uncertain. The CDR3 contains 13 residues. The germline V gene encodes CDR1 SEHNR and CDR2 FQNEAQ (reference sequence). The chain's CDR3 is CASSLVESYGQYF. The DNA read from the CDR3 is TGTGCCAGCAGCTTAGTAGAAAGCTATGGT.

The covered CDR3 bases are TGTGCCTGGAGTGTAGGCGGGAGTATCTACGAC. Protein sequence: CAWSVGGSIYD. Given in full, the CDR3 is CAWSVGGSIYDYTF. The V gene is TRBV30, the J gene TRBJ1-2; D ambiguous. Read data end 3 residues before the CDR3 end; the end is taken from the germline J gene. The CDR3 runs to 14 residues. CDR1 and CDR2 (germline): GTSNPN, SVGIG (reference sequence).

As for this clone: The sequence runs out 3 residues before the end of the CDR3; the remainder is reconstructed from the germline J gene. The chain combines TRBV20-1 with TRBJ1-1; perhaps TRBD1 as D (6 bases). Germline CDR1 is DFQATT and CDR2 is SNEGSKA (reference sequence). Between the trimmed V and J ends, which lost 2 bases and 1 base, there was a span of 11 bases. The CDR3 extends over 14 amino acids. The part of the CDR3 DNA that was read is TGCAGTGCTAGAAATGGAGGGGGGAACACTGAA. The encoded protein is CSARNGGGNTE. The whole CDR3 is CSARNGGGNTEAFF.

As regards this clone: The read is 3 residues too short to cover the CDR3 end, so that end is filled in from the germline J gene. The V gene is TRBV2, the J gene TRBJ2-2, with TRBD1 as a possible D gene (6 bases). Trimming took off 7 bases at V and 7 bases at J, with 19 bases between the two ends. The CDR3 has 15 residues. CDR1 SNHLY and CDR2 FYNNEI come from the germline V gene. The CDR3 spells CASKSETGSIGELFF. The covered CDR3 bases are TGTGCCAGCAAGTCGGAGACAGGATCCATCGGGGAG.

Note on this clone: The CDR3 end falls 3 residues outside the read, so it is completed with the germline J gene. This chain joins TRBV30 and TRBJ1-1; no firm D call. The CDR3 totals 12 residues. Per the germline V gene, CDR1 is GTSNPN and CDR2 is SVGIG (reference sequence). Trimming left V 7 bases short and J 3 bases short, with 12 bases between. CDR3 residues: CASCRVDTEAFF. CDR3 DNA (partial): TGTGCCTCCTGTAGGGTTGACACTGAA.

To note about this clone: The read ends 3 residues early relative to the CDR3; the germline J gene fills the gap. The chain is built from TRBV11-3 and TRBJ2-3; the D gene is possibly TRBD2 (6 bases). Germline V gives CDR1 SGHNT, CDR2 YENEEA. Trimming stripped 3 bases from V and 5 bases from J, with 9 bases between. The CDR3 runs to 13 residues. The CDR3 loop is CASSFSGGDTQYF. Partial CDR3 DNA: TGTGCCAGCAGCTTCTCCGGGGGAGATACG.

As to this clone: Coverage ceases 3 residues before the CDR3 finishes, and the germline J gene fills in the end. The chain couples TRBV18 to TRBJ2-5; 9 bases align to TRBD1. Trimming cost V 6 bases and J 2 bases; bases outside gene matches: 10. The length of the CDR3 is 16 residues. Germline V gene sequence: CDR1 KGHSH, CDR2 LQKENI. The CDR3 loop is CASSNYGTGLQETQYF. The sequenced CDR3 bases are TGTGCCAGCTCGAACTACGGGACAGGGCTACAAGAGACC.

Notes on this clone: The CDR3 goes on 3 residues after the read ends, and that part is filled in from the germline J gene. The rearrangement joins TRBV7-3 to TRBJ1-2; TRBD1 aligns across 8 bases. Germline-derived CDR1 and CDR2 are SGHTA and FQGTGA. The length of the CDR3 is 15 residues. CDR3: CASSSARDRHYDYTF. The DNA read from the CDR3 is TGTGCCAGCAGCTCCGCCCGGGACAGGCACTACGAC.

To note about this clone: The CDR3 end lies 3 residues beyond the end of the read and is filled in from the germline J gene. The chain recombines TRBV20-1 with TRBJ2-5; D is unclear. Looked up from germline, CDR1 is DFQATT and CDR2 is SNEGSKA (reference sequence). V gave up 1 base and J gave up 2 bases, with 8 bases separating them. There are 13 residues in the CDR3. The covered CDR3 bases are TGCAGTGCTAGAGGCGTACAGCAAGAGACC. Its translation is CSARGVQQET. The whole CDR3 protein is CSARGVQQETQYF.

Concerning this clone itself: From the germline J gene comes the end of the CDR3, since the read stops 3 residues before it. The chain uses TRBV10-3 and TRBJ2-7, with D possibly matching TRBD1 (6 bases). Germline V lookup: CDR1 ENHRY, CDR2 SYGVKD. This CDR3 spans 14 amino acids. Trimming pared 6 bases from V and 2 bases from J, leaving 14 bases between. CDR3 DNA (partial): TGTGCCATCAGGGTCTCCCGGGACACCTACGAG. It specifies CAIRVSRDTYE. The full-length CDR3 reads as CAIRVSRDTYEQYF.

Note on this clone: The read stops 3 residues short of the end of the CDR3; the missing end is completed from the germline J gene. The chain recombines TRBV12-3 or TRBV12-4 with TRBJ2-1; D call uncertain. The V end was cut by 3 bases, the J end by 7 bases, with 4 bases between. The CDR3 is 11 amino acids. The sequenced CDR3 bases are TGTGCCAGCAGTTTCCGTAATGAG. Residues: CASSFRNE. The whole CDR3 protein is CASSFRNEQFF.